One and the same sample provided the 8 T cell receptor beta chains below, sequenced in a study of cytomegalovirus exposure and HLA in healthy donors. Data came from immunoSEQ multiplex PCR; TCRdb stores just in-frame clones and leaves some out. The data hold fewer than 200,000 clones, with around 86% observed a single time. Sequencing used PBMCs. Source of these receptors: a young man in good health and CMV-seropositive.

The V and J genes are TRBV29-1 and TRBJ1-1, with 7 bases lining up with TRBD1. Trimming at V came to 6 bases and at J to 5 bases, leaving 6 bases not matched to a gene. Germline V gene lookup returns CDR1 SQVTM and CDR2 ANQGSEA. The CDR3 length is 12 residues. CDR3 amino acids: CSVGTGATEAFF. The CDR3 DNA reads TGCAGCGTAGGTACAGGGGCGACTGAAGCTTTCTTT.

The chain recombines TRBV4-3 with TRBJ2-7; possibly TRBD1 for D (6 bases). CDR1 LGHNA and CDR2 YSLEER come from the germline V gene. V dropped 0 bases and J dropped 4 bases, with 16 bases sitting between them. The CDR3 contains 16 residues. The CDR3 is CASSQDRGMLSYEQYF. CDR3 bases: TGCGCCAGCAGCCAAGATAGGGGGATGCTTTCGTACGAGCAGTACTTC.

This chain joins TRBV28 and TRBJ1-4, with D unresolved. The CDR3 has 12 residues. Germline assignment: CDR1 MDHEN and CDR2 SYDVKM. V was pared by 5 bases and J by 8 bases, with 9 bases between. The CDR3 DNA follows: TGTGCCAGCAGTGGGCTCTGGGAAAAACTGTTTTTT. As protein: CASSGLWEKLFF.

J is TRBJ2-7 and V is TRBV6-5; the D gene is possibly TRBD2 (6 bases). The V end was cut by 2 bases, the J end by 3 bases, with 11 bases between. The CDR3 has 14 amino acids. CDR1 MNHEY and CDR2 SVGAGI come from the germline V gene. The DNA for the CDR3 is TGTGCCAGCAGTTACGGGGGGTGGGGCTACGAGCAGTACTTC. Translated: CASSYGGWGYEQYF.

The chain carries TRBV15 and TRBJ2-5, with 9 bases fitting TRBD1. The CDR3 spans 13 residues. Per germline, CDR1 LNHNV and CDR2 YYDKDF (reference sequence). Losses at the gene ends were 8 bases for V and 2 bases for J; bases not matched to a gene: 3. This chain's CDR3 is CATGGQGQETQYF. CDR3 DNA sequence: TGTGCCACCGGCGGACAGGGGCAAGAGACCCAGTACTTC.

This clone was observed a single time. The genes are TRBV4-1 and TRBJ2-3, with D hard to call. This CDR3 comprises 15 residues. V lost 4 bases, J lost 0 bases, and 11 bases lay in between. The germline V gene encodes CDR1 MGHRA and CDR2 YSYEKL. CDR3 sequence: CASSLTPSSTDTQYF. In DNA, the CDR3 is TGCGCCAGCAGCCTAACTCCCTCTAGCACAGATACGCAGTATTTT.

As for this clone: Different DNA sequences within this sample yield the same CDR3. V gene TRBV9 combines with J gene TRBJ1-1, with 7 bases matching TRBD1. This CDR3 contains 14 residues. Trimming cost V 0 bases and J 1 base; bases outside gene matches: 0. Germline values: CDR1 SGDLS, CDR2 YYNGEE. DNA of the CDR3: TGTGCCAGCAGCGTAGGGACAGGGAACACTGAAGCTTTCTTT. Amino acids: CASSVGTGNTEAFF.

The rearrangement links TRBV6-5 to TRBJ1-1, with no clear D. Germline V gene data show CDR1 as MNHEY and CDR2 as SVGAGI. With 2 bases removed from V and 4 bases from J, the gap between germline ends came to 11 bases. The length of the CDR3 is 14 residues. CDR3 sequence (DNA): TGTGCCAGCAGTTACGGCGGGTTTCGCACTGAAGCTTTCTTT. Its translation: CASSYGGFRTEAFF.